In its sample, the clone carrying this TCR beta chain was seen many times. One end of the junction does not line up with germline, which may come from a read error. This specimen belongs to a study of CD8 T cells in ankylosing spondylitis. TCRdb itself ran the 5' RACE reads through MiXCR, one entry per CDR3 protein. The sample yields 85,000 to 100,000 distinct CDR3 sequences, roughly 8.3% seen once. The CDR3 is 13 residues long. Germline V lookup: CDR1 SGHKS, CDR2 YYEKEE (reference sequence). The rearrangement links TRBV5-5 to TRBJ1-1, with TRBD1 as a possible D gene (6 bases). The sequencing input was blood, either unsorted or a sorted T cell fraction (not recorded which). The source is a male donor with ankylosing spondylitis or in good health (not recorded which). CDR3 loop: CASSPTGNPEAFF. The CDR3 coding sequence is TGTGCCAGCAGCCCCACAGGGAACCCTGAAGCTTTCTTT.